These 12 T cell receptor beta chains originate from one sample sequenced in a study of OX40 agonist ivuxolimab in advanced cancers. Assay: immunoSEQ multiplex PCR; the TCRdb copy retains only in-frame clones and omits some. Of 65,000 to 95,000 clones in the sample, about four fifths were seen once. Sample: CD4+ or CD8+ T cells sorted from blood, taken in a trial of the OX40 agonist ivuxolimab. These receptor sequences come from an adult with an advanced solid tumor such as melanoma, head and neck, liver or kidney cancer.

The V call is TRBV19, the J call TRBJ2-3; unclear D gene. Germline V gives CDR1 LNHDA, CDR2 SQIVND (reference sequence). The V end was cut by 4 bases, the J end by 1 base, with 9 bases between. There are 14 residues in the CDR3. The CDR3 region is CASSRGTGTDTQYF. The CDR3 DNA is TGTGCCAGTAGTAGGGGAACGGGCACAGATACGCAGTATTTT.

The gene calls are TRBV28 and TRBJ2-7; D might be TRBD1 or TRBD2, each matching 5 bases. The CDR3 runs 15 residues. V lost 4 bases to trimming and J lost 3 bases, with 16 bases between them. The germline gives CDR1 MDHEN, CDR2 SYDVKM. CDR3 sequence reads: CASSSAQAGGYEQYF. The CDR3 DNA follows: TGTGCCAGCAGTTCGGCTCAGGCTGGGGGCTACGAGCAGTACTTC.

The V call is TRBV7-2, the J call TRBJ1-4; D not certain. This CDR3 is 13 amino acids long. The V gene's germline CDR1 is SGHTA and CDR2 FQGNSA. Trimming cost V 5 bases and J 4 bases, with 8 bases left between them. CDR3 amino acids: CASSQTHNEKLFF. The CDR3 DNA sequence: TGTGCCAGCAGCCAAACCCATAATGAAAAACTGTTTTTT.

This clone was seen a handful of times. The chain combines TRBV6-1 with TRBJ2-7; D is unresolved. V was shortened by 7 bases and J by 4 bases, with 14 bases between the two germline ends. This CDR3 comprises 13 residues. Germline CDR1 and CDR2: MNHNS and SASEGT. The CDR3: CASKNSGSYEQYF. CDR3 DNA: TGTGCCAGCAAAAACAGTGGATCTTACGAGCAGTACTTC.

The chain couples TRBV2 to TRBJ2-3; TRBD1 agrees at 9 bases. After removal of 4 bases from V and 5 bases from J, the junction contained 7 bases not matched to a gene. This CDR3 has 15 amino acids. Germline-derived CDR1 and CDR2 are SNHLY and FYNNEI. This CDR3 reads CASSVNRGQGDTQYF. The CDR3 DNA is TGTGCCAGCAGTGTAAACAGGGGGCAGGGAGATACGCAGTATTTT.

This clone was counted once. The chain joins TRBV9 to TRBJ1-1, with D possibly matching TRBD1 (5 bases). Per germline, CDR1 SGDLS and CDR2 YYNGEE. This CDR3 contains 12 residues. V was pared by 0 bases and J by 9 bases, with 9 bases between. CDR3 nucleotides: TGTGCCAGCAGCGTAGTTCAGGGAAAAGCTTTCTTT. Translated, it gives CASSVVQGKAFF.

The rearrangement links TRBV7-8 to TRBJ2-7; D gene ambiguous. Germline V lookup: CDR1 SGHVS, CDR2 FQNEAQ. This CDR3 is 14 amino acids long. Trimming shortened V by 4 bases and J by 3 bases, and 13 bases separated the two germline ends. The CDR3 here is CASSSARVGYEQYF. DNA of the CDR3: TGTGCCAGCAGCTCCGCCCGGGTCGGCTACGAGCAGTACTTC.

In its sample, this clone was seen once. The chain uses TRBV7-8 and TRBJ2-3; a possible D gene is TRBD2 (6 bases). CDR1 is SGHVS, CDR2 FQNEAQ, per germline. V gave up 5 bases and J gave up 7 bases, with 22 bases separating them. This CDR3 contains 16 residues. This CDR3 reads CASSLPLETRGHTQYF. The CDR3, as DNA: TGTGCCAGCAGCCTCCCGTTGGAGACTAGAGGGCATACGCAGTATTTT. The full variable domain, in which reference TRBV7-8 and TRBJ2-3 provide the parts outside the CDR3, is GAGVSQSPRYKVAKRGQDVALRCDPISGHVSLFWYQQALGQGPEFLTYFQNEAQLDKSGLPSDRFFAERPEGSVSTLKIQRTQQEDSAVYLCASSLPLETRGHTQYFGPGTRLTVL.

CDR3 in DNA: TGTGCCAGCAGCTTGGATCCCCGATACAATGAGCAGTTCTTC. Translating it yields CASSLDPRYNEQFF. This chain joins TRBV5-4 and TRBJ2-1; D not certain. Trimming took off 0 bases at V and 4 bases at J, with 8 bases between the two ends. Germline lookup yields CDR1 SGHNT and CDR2 YYREEE (reference sequence). The CDR3 length is 14 residues.

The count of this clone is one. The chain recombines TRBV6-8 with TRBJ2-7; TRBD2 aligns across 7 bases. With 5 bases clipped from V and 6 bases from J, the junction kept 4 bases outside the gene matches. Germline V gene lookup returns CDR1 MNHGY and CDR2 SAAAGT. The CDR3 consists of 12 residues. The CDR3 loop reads CASSRTRSEQYF. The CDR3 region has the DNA TGTGCCAGCAGTCGGACTAGAAGCGAGCAGTACTTC.

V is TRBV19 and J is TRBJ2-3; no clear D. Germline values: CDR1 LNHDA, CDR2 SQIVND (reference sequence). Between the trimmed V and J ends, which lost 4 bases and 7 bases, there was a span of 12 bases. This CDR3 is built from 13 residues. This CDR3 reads CASSRIPGNTQYF. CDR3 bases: TGTGCCAGTAGTAGGATCCCGGGCAATACGCAGTATTTT.

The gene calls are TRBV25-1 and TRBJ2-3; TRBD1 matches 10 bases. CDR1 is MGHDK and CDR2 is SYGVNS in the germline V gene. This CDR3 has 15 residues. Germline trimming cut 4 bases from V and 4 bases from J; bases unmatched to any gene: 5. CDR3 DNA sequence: TGTGCCAGCAGTGGACAGGGGGCGCGCCCAGATACGCAGTATTTT. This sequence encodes CASSGQGARPDTQYF.